Below, 10 T cell receptor beta chains from the same sample are listed, as sequenced in a study of cytomegalovirus exposure and HLA in healthy donors. Primers for the PCR totalled 60 Vbeta and 13 Jbeta. Clones were sequenced by immunoSEQ multiplex PCR, and TCRdb holds only the in-frame ones, with some missing. Among under 130,000 clones listed, more than 60% were seen once. The sample taken for sequencing was PBMCs. The receptors shown here come from a man aged 25 to 40 in good health and CMV-seronegative.

The rearrangement links TRBV29-1 to TRBJ1-1; TRBD1 matches 7 bases. V trimming: 3 bases; J trimming: 10 bases; junction bases outside the gene matches: 5. Germline V gene data show CDR1 as SQVTM and CDR2 as ANQGSEA. The CDR3 spans 11 residues. CDR3 DNA: TGCAGCGTTGATAGGGGGCGTAGAGCTTTCTTT. It yields the protein CSVDRGRRAFF.

Within the sample, this clone is medium-sized. The chain uses TRBV4-3 and TRBJ2-7; D not certain. The CDR3 is 13 amino acids. The germline CDR1 and CDR2 sequences are LGHNA and YSLEER. V was clipped by 3 bases and J by 6 bases, with 12 bases between them. As DNA, the CDR3 is TGCGCCAGCAGCCAGGGTATAGCAACCGAGCAGTACTTC. Translation: CASSQGIATEQYF.

This clone occurred once. V is TRBV30 and J is TRBJ2-1, with D perhaps TRBD2 (6 bases). The germline gives CDR1 GTSNPN, CDR2 SVGIG (reference sequence). Trimming shortened V by 0 bases and J by 3 bases, and 9 bases separated the two germline ends. The CDR3 runs to 14 residues. CDR3 nucleotides: TGTGCCTGGAGTGTACGCGGGGTCTACAATGAGCAGTTCTTC. This translates into CAWSVRGVYNEQFF.

The V call is TRBV5-1, the J call TRBJ2-4, with D tentatively TRBD1 (6 bases). From germline, CDR1 is SGHRS and CDR2 YFSETQ. CDR3 length: 15 amino acids. Trimming removed 1 base at V and 9 bases at J, with 17 bases between. The CDR3 sequence: CASSLIPGHGGIQYF. The CDR3 nucleotides are TGCGCCAGCAGCTTGATACCGGGACATGGAGGCATTCAGTACTTC.

Comment on this clone: Distinct nucleotide sequences in the sample also encode this CDR3. The V gene is TRBV5-4, the J gene TRBJ2-1, with 7 bases aligning to TRBD2. Germline V gives CDR1 SGHNT, CDR2 YYREEE (reference sequence). The CDR3 runs 16 residues. V shed 0 bases and J 3 bases; nucleotides not matched to a gene: 6. DNA of the CDR3: TGTGCCAGCAGCTTGGGGGGCGGGAGAGGCTACAATGAGCAGTTCTTC. Translated, it gives CASSLGGGRGYNEQFF.

The J gene is TRBJ1-3, the V gene TRBV7-2; weak D call: TRBD1 (6 bases). The CDR3 is made up of 18 amino acids. Trimming removed 5 bases at V and 1 base at J, with 21 bases between. Germline V gives CDR1 SGHTA, CDR2 FQGNSA. CDR3 loop: CASSPPGGGVSSGNTIYF. The CDR3, as DNA: TGTGCCAGCAGCCCTCCCGGTGGGGGCGTCTCTTCTGGAAACACCATATATTTT.

In its sample, this clone was seen a few times. Here the CDR3 reads CASSSGRTYNEQFF. Written as DNA, the CDR3 is TGCGCCAGCAGCAGCGGGAGGACCTACAATGAGCAGTTCTTC. The chain links TRBV4-1 to TRBJ2-1, with 9 bases fitting TRBD2. The CDR3 contains 14 residues. Germline CDR1 is MGHRA and CDR2 is YSYEKL. Trimming cost V 5 bases and J 2 bases; bases outside gene matches: 1.

The J gene is TRBJ2-5, the V gene TRBV5-8, with a weak D call TRBD1 (5 bases). V dropped 4 bases and J dropped 4 bases, with 8 bases sitting between them. CDR3 length equals 12 residues. Germline-derived CDR1 and CDR2 are SGHTS and YDEGEE. The CDR3 coding sequence is TGTGCCAGCAGCACCAGGGTAGAGACCCAGTACTTC. Translation gives CASSTRVETQYF.

This chain uses TRBV28 with TRBJ1-2; 7 nucleotides align to TRBD1. CDR1 is MDHEN and CDR2 is SYDVKM in the germline V gene. This CDR3 is built from 15 residues. V gave up 6 bases and J gave up 4 bases; unmatched junction bases: 11. Here the CDR3 DNA reads TGTGCCAGCAGCCTTACCGGGACAGAGATCTATGGCTACACCTTC. Protein sequence: CASSLTGTEIYGYTF.

The CDR3 loop reads CATRLALSTDTQYF. CDR3 nucleotide sequence: TGTGCCACCAGACTAGCGCTTAGCACAGATACGCAGTATTTT. J is TRBJ2-3 and V is TRBV10-3, with TRBD2 matching over 8 bases. Trimming took 10 bases from V and 0 from J; bases not matched to a gene: 6. Looked up from germline, CDR1 is ENHRY and CDR2 is SYGVKD. The CDR3 covers 14 residues.